These 15 T cell receptor beta chains share one sample of origin, sequenced in a study of response to subunit inactivated influenza vaccine. One entry per CDR3 protein results from TCRdb running MiXCR on the RT-PCR reads. The repertoire holds about half a million distinct CDR3 sequences, with less than 8% as singletons. The sequencing used PBMCs from blood, collected less than 30 months after vaccination. Receptor source: a man between 50 and 75 years old who received an inactivated influenza vaccine.

This clonotype was seen only a few times. CDR3 protein: CAISEGGNEQFF. The CDR3 region has the DNA TGTGCCATCAGTGAAGGGGGGAATGAGCAGTTCTTC. The chain combines TRBV10-3 with TRBJ2-1; either TRBD1 or TRBD2 may fit D (6 bases each). The CDR3 length is 12 residues. Germline V CDR1 and CDR2: ENHRY, SYGVKD. V shed 3 bases and J shed 7 bases, with 7 bases lying between them.

This clonotype was seen many times. This chain links TRBV2 with TRBJ2-1; D is perhaps TRBD2 (7 bases). Deletions cut 7 bases from V and 14 bases from J, with 24 bases between. This CDR3 is built from 14 residues. Germline loops: CDR1 SNHLY, CDR2 FYNNEI. CDR3: CASKLGGLGSGEFF. CDR3 DNA sequence: TGTGCCAGCAAACTGGGGGGGCTGGGGTCTGGTGAGTTCTTC. The whole variable domain, filled in from reference TRBV2 and TRBJ2-1, reads EPEVTQTPSHQVTQMGQEVILRCVPISNHLYFYWYRQILGQKVEFLVSFYNNEISEKSEIFDDQFSVERPDGSNFTLKIRSTKLEDSAMYFCASKLGGLGSGEFFGPGTRLTVL.

This clonotype was detected ten times or more. The chain recombines TRBV12-3 or TRBV12-4 with TRBJ2-3; no clear D. Trimming stripped 6 bases from V and 8 bases from J, with 15 bases between. The length of the CDR3 is 13 residues. For the CDR3, the DNA is TGTGCCAGCAGGCCTCGTTTCCTTCCTACGCAGTATTTT. Translation: CASRPRFLPTQYF.

There are many counts of this clonotype. In DNA, the CDR3 is TGTGCCACCGGACACCGGCGGGAGGGCCTCAATACGCAGTATTTT. It encodes CATGHRREGLNTQYF. The gene calls are TRBV24-1 and TRBJ2-3, with TRBD2 identical over 9 bases. The CDR3 contains 15 residues. In germline, CDR1 is KGHDR, CDR2 SFDVKD. After removal of 9 bases from V and 7 bases from J, the junction contained 13 bases not matched to a gene.

This clonotype appeared a few times. The chain carries TRBV20-1 and TRBJ2-1; tentatively, D is TRBD2 (5 bases). The CDR3 covers 14 residues. V dropped 3 bases and J dropped 3 bases, with 12 bases sitting between them. Germline assignment: CDR1 DFQATT and CDR2 SNEGSKA (reference sequence). For the CDR3, the DNA is TGCAGTGCTAGCAGTCTAGCTGGCTACAATGAGCAGTTCTTC. Its translation: CSASSLAGYNEQFF.

This clonotype was seen a handful of times. The chain couples TRBV27 to TRBJ2-7; 7 nucleotides match TRBD1. The germline CDR1 and CDR2 sequences are MNHEY and SMNVEV (reference sequence). CDR3 length equals 15 residues. With V trimmed by 3 bases and J by 2 bases, 7 bases remained unmatched. The chain's CDR3 is CASSFHRQGPYEQYF. CDR3 in DNA: TGTGCCAGCAGTTTCCACAGACAGGGTCCCTACGAGCAGTACTTC.

The V call is TRBV6-2 or TRBV6-3, the J call TRBJ2-7; 12 positions match TRBD1. Germline values: CDR1 MNHEY, CDR2 SVGEGT. J gave up 6 bases and V 5 bases, and 5 bases lay outside the gene matches. This CDR3 has 14 residues. In DNA, the CDR3 is TGTGCCAGCAGTACCCGGGACAGGGGGCGCGAGCAGTACTTC. It translates to CASSTRDRGREQYF.

This rearrangement joins TRBV2 to TRBJ1-1; no reliable D call. The CDR3 is 15 amino acids. Trimming removed 3 bases from V and 0 bases from J, with 11 bases in between. Germline-derived CDR1 and CDR2 are SNHLY and FYNNEI. The CDR3 sequence is CASSDKKGLNTEAFF. DNA of the CDR3: TGTGCCAGCAGTGATAAGAAGGGCCTGAACACTGAAGCTTTCTTT. The full variable domain, rest sourced from reference TRBV2 and TRBJ1-1, is EPEVTQTPSHQVTQMGQEVILRCVPISNHLYFYWYRQILGQKVEFLVSFYNNEISEKSEIFDDQFSVERPDGSNFTLKIRSTKLEDSAMYFCASSDKKGLNTEAFFGQGTRLTVV.

This chain connects TRBV30 to TRBJ2-7; D might be TRBD2 (5 bases). With 3 bases removed from V and 2 bases from J, the gap between germline ends came to 11 bases. This CDR3 region has 13 residues. The germline V gene has CDR1 GTSNPN and CDR2 SVGIG (reference sequence). The CDR3 sequence is CAWSGDSPYEQYF. CDR3 DNA: TGTGCCTGGAGCGGGGATTCCCCCTACGAGCAGTACTTC.

The chain links TRBV20-1 to TRBJ2-7; TRBD2 is a possible D gene (5 bases). Germline assignment: CDR1 DFQATT and CDR2 SNEGSKA (reference sequence). The CDR3 spans 13 residues. Trimming shortened V by 5 bases and J by 3 bases, and 14 bases separated the two germline ends. The DNA of the CDR3 is TGCAGTGCTGGGAGTATGGTGCGCTACGAGCAGTACTTC. Encoded protein: CSAGSMVRYEQYF.

This clonotype was recorded at least ten times. The chain is built from TRBV20-1 and TRBJ1-5; tentatively, D is TRBD1 (5 bases). Per germline, CDR1 DFQATT and CDR2 SNEGSKA (reference sequence). Deletions cut 3 bases from V and 3 bases from J, with 15 bases between. CDR3 length: 15 residues. The CDR3: CSASSGVDPNQPQHF. DNA of the CDR3: TGCAGTGCTAGTTCGGGGGTGGACCCCAATCAGCCCCAGCATTTT.

This clonotype was picked up many times. The CDR3 is CASSPRLLGGGETQYF. DNA of the CDR3: TGTGCCAGCAGTCCGCGCCTTCTAGGCGGCGGAGAGACCCAGTACTTC. This chain connects TRBV28 to TRBJ2-5; D not certain. V gave up 5 bases and J gave up 4 bases, with 20 bases separating them. The CDR3 runs to 16 residues. Germline CDR1 and CDR2: MDHEN and SYDVKM.

This clonotype showed up many times. V is TRBV12-3 or TRBV12-4 and J is TRBJ1-1, with D uncertain. This CDR3 spans 12 amino acids. Trimming pared 8 bases from V and 0 bases from J, leaving 7 bases between. The CDR3 nucleotides read TGTGCCAGCCGGGCAATGAACACTGAAGCTTTCTTT. Translated, it gives CASRAMNTEAFF.

This clonotype was counted at least ten times. The chain carries TRBV20-1 and TRBJ2-2; 9 bases fit TRBD2. J gave up 0 bases and V 0 bases, and 5 bases lay outside the gene matches. The CDR3 runs 17 residues. CDR1 is DFQATT, CDR2 SNEGSKA, per germline (reference sequence). CDR3 sequence: CSARDFSGSSNTGELFF. CDR3 DNA sequence: TGCAGTGCTAGAGATTTTAGCGGGAGTTCGAACACCGGGGAGCTGTTTTTT.

The table lists this clonotype with many counts. The chain uses TRBV5-1 and TRBJ2-5; no clear D. Per germline, CDR1 SGHRS and CDR2 YFSETQ. V gave up 0 bases and J gave up 6 bases, with 6 bases separating them. The CDR3 loop spans 12 amino acids. The DNA for the CDR3 is TGCGCCAGCAGCTTGGGGGAACAGACCCAGTACTTC. Its translation is CASSLGEQTQYF.